This T cell receptor (beta chain) was observed in a study of T cell responses to AZD1222 COVID-19 vaccine. Study-level points and caveats: At baseline, just a handful of AZD1222 recipients tested seropositive. Researchers report vaccine-associated CD4 TCRs spanning spike, with dominance at 160-218 and 743-854. Among the donors, most were white British and more were female, and clonal diversity was possibly underestimated.

With respect to this clone: Its matching antigen is unknown.

This CDR3 has 15 residues. V was shortened by 3 bases and J by 4 bases, with 16 bases between the two germline ends. Per the germline V gene, CDR1 is ENHRY and CDR2 is SYGVKD. Profiled with immunoSEQ multiplex PCR; TCRdb holds only in-frame clones, not every one. The top ten clones hold about 1.5% of a sample with some 120,000 clones, approximately 83% of them seen once. This receptor was taken from an adult in good health. Sequencing was performed on peripheral blood, taken on day 0 of AZD1222 vaccination. The chain links TRBV10-3 to TRBJ2-7, with a possible D match to TRBD2 (6 bases). The CDR3 nucleotides are TGTGCCATCAGTGAAGTTTACGCCAGCGGGTACGAGCAGTACTTC. Encoded protein: CAISEVYASGYEQYF.